This T cell receptor (beta chain) appears in the sequencing data of a study of blood T cell repertoires in COVID-19. Measured with immunoSEQ multiplex PCR; TCRdb has only the in-frame clones, and not every one. The data hold approximately 230,000 clones, with about nine tenths observed a single time. Adults between about 18 and 89 years of age took part from 24 US areas. Clinical history reported by participants formed the basis on which cohorts were assigned. Donors in Cohort 3 counted as recovered after two negative PCRs, clearance, or symptom resolution. Material for sequencing was PBMCs or T cells enriched from blood (not recorded which). This receptor was obtained from a man in his late teens or twenties who had recovered from COVID-19.

The DNA of the CDR3 is TGTGCCAGCAGTCCGATGTCGGGGAACACTGAAGCTTTCTTT. Translating it yields CASSPMSGNTEAFF. This chain joins TRBV5-4 and TRBJ1-1; no clear D. Trimming cost V 5 bases and J 1 base, with 12 bases left between them. CDR3 length equals 14 residues. CDR1 SGHNT and CDR2 YYREEE come from the germline V gene (reference sequence).